The clone carrying this T cell receptor (beta chain) showed up just once. The sample is drawn from a study of blood T cell repertoires in COVID-19. The assay was immunoSEQ multiplex PCR, and TCRdb's table has in-frame clones only and misses some. The sample comprises about 250,000 clones, 88% of which are singletons, and around 3% rests with the top ten. With 7 bases clipped from V and 4 bases from J, the junction kept 12 bases outside the gene matches. The germline gives CDR1 GTSNPN, CDR2 SVGIG (reference sequence). The CDR3 extends over 15 amino acids. The sequencing input was PBMCs or T cells enriched from blood (not recorded which). The clonotype comes from a woman in her 50s who had recovered from COVID-19. V and J are TRBV30 and TRBJ2-2; 7 nucleotides align to TRBD1. The CDR3, as DNA: TGTGCCTCGAGACGGCAGGGGGTTTCCACCGGGGAGCTGTTTTTT. Protein sequence: CASRRQGVSTGELFF. The full variable domain, with the rest looked up from reference TRBV30 and TRBJ2-2, is SQTIHQWPATLVQPVGSPLSLECTVEGTSNPNLYWYRQAAGRGLQLLFYSVGIGQISSEVPQNLSASRPQDRQFILSSKKLLLSDSGFYLCASRRQGVSTGELFFGEGSRLTVL.